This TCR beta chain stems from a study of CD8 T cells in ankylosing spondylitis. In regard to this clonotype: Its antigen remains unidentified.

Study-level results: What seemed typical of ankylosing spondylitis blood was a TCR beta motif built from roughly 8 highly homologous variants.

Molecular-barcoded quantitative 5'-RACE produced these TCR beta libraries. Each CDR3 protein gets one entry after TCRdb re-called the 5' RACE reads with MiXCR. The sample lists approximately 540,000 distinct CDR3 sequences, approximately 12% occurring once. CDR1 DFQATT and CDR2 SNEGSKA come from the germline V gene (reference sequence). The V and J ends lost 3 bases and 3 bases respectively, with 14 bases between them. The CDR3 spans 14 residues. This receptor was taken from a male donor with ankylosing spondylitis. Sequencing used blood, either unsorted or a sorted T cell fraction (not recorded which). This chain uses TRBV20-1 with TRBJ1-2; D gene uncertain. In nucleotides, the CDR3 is TGCAGTGCTAGTTTCCGAGGCAGTCACTATGGCTACACCTTC. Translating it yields CSASFRGSHYGYTF.